This record looks at one T cell receptor (beta chain) sequence and its context. The antigen remains undetermined. Regarding donors, all were healthy bone marrow donors. These data belong to a study of cytomegalovirus exposure and HLA in healthy donors. Study outcomes and limitations: Most observed TCR sequences were rare, whereas some public TCRs were detected in many donors.

Primers for the PCR totalled 60 Vbeta and 13 Jbeta. Some clones are missing from TCRdb's copy, which holds only in-frame ones; the method was immunoSEQ multiplex PCR. In the table there are 75,000 to 100,000 clones, approximately 64% of which are singletons. Germline V CDR1 and CDR2: SGHRS, YFSETQ. V was clipped by 2 bases and J by 0 bases, with 13 bases between them. The CDR3 length is 16 residues. Sequencing used PBMCs. The V and J genes are TRBV5-1 and TRBJ2-3; D unclear. The sequence was obtained from a man aged 55-75 years in good health and CMV-seronegative. The CDR3 DNA follows: TGCGCCAGCAGCTTCGCAGACTTCTCTAGCACAGATACGCAGTATTTT. It codes for CASSFADFSSTDTQYF.